Below are 3 T cell receptor beta chains sequenced from a single sample in a study of cytomegalovirus exposure and HLA in healthy donors. Use of 60 Vbeta and 13 Jbeta primers characterized the PCR. The protocol was immunoSEQ multiplex PCR, while the TCRdb copy is restricted to in-frame clones and leaves out a portion. Among some 170,000 clones listed, about 69% were seen once. The sequenced sample consisted of PBMCs. The origin of the receptors is a human donor in good health.

This clone has a single count. The rearrangement joins TRBV27 to TRBJ2-7, with D possibly being TRBD1 (6 bases). V was shortened by 6 bases and J by 2 bases, with 17 bases between the two germline ends. From germline, CDR1 is MNHEY and CDR2 SMNVEV (reference sequence). The CDR3 runs to 15 residues. CDR3 region: CASSEITGSAYEQYF. The CDR3 DNA reads TGTGCCAGCAGCGAAATTACAGGGAGCGCCTACGAGCAGTACTTC.

This clone was counted a single time. The chain recombines TRBV27 with TRBJ1-1; D is perhaps TRBD1 (5 bases). This CDR3 has 15 amino acids. Germline-derived CDR1 and CDR2 are MNHEY and SMNVEV (reference sequence). Trimming stripped 8 bases from V and 1 base from J, with 17 bases between. CDR3: CASGRLRTKNTEAFF. In nucleotides, the CDR3 is TGTGCCAGCGGACGTCTCCGGACAAAGAACACTGAAGCTTTCTTT.

This rearrangement joins TRBV7-9 to TRBJ1-2; 8 nucleotides line up with TRBD1. From germline, CDR1 is SEHNR and CDR2 FQNEAQ (reference sequence). This CDR3 comprises 15 residues. The J segment lost 3 bases and the V segment lost 1 base, leaving 4 bases of the junction unmatched. CDR3 sequence (DNA): TGTGCCAGCAGCTTAGTGGAGGGACAGGACTATGGCTACACCTTC. Translation gives CASSLVEGQDYGYTF.